A selection of T cell receptor beta chains follows, all from one sample in a study of blood T cell repertoires in COVID-19. Assay used: immunoSEQ multiplex PCR; TCRdb lists only in-frame clones, some missing. The sample contains some 200,000 clones, more than 85% of which appear only once. The material sequenced was peripheral blood. These receptors were obtained from a woman of 80 years or more in a cohort sampled during active or convalescent COVID-19. The CDR3 runs from the conserved cysteine through the conserved F or W. D genes are given only for firm matches. Only part of the rows carry a size: once, few, many, or a class if the clone is expanded.

TRBJ1-1,TRBV6-2/TRBV6-3,NA,NA,CASSYSWTENTEAFF,TGTGCCAGCAGTTACTCGTGGACAGAGAACACTGAAGCTTTCTTT
TRBJ2-1,TRBV6-6,TRBD2,NA,CASSIPSGGKINEQFF,TGTGCCAGCAGCATACCTAGCGGGGGAAAGATCAATGAGCAGTTCTTC
TRBJ2-2,TRBV5-1,TRBD1,NA,CASSSGQGSNTGELFF,TGCGCCAGCAGCTCGGGACAGGGATCGAACACCGGGGAGCTGTTTTTT
TRBJ1-2,TRBV3-1/TRBV3-2,TRBD1,NA,CASSQSMGTGGYGYTF,TGTGCCAGCAGCCAATCCATGGGGACAGGGGGCTATGGCTACACCTTC
TRBJ2-4,TRBV4-1,NA,NA,CASSRRPAWSKNIQYF,TGCGCCAGCAGCCGCCGACCTGCCTGGAGCAAAAACATTCAGTACTTC
TRBJ2-7,TRBV18,NA,NA,CASSPTAVGQNYYEQYF,TGTGCCAGCTCACCAACGGCGGTCGGACAGAACTACTACGAGCAGTACTTC
TRBJ1-6,TRBV9,NA,NA,CASSRELNSPLHF,TGTGCCAGCAGCCGGGAATTGAATTCACCCCTCCACTTT
TRBJ2-7,TRBV6-2/TRBV6-3,TRBD1,NA,CASSYRQGVQYF,TGTGCCAGCAGTTACCGACAGGGGGTGCAGTACTTC
TRBJ1-4,TRBV27,TRBD1,once,CASSVGQGRFSNEKLFF,TGTGCCAGCTCGGTGGGACAGGGGCGCTTCTCTAATGAAAAACTGTTTTTT
TRBJ1-6,TRBV6-8,NA,NA,CASSAPGGSNSPLHF,TGTGCCAGCAGTGCTCCGGGGGGTAGTAATTCACCCCTCCACTTT
TRBJ1-6,TRBV30,NA,once,CAWRGRGEGSPLHF,TGTGCCTGGAGGGGGCGGGGAGAGGGGTCACCCCTCCACTTT
TRBJ2-2,TRBV6-2/TRBV6-3,TRBD1,NA,CASSSLRDRDTGELFF,TGTGCCAGCAGTTCCCTGAGGGACAGGGACACCGGGGAGCTGTTTTTT
TRBJ2-3,TRBV11-2,TRBD1,NA,CASSYRGFSTDTQYF,TGTGCCAGCAGCTACAGGGGATTTAGCACAGATACGCAGTATTTT
TRBJ1-1,TRBV3-1/TRBV3-2,NA,NA,CASSRGPGVKAFF,TGTGCCAGCAGTCGAGGGCCGGGAGTGAAGGCTTTCTTT
TRBJ1-4,TRBV29-1,TRBD1,NA,CSGGGTGGNEKLFF,TGCAGCGGTGGAGGGACAGGGGGGAATGAAAAACTGTTTTTT
TRBJ2-7,TRBV9,NA,few,CASSVGDLGEQYF,TGTGCCAGCAGCGTAGGGGACTTGGGGGAGCAGTACTTC
TRBJ1-5,TRBV19,TRBD1,NA,CASSIAPSTGGRDQPQHF,TGTGCCAGTAGTATAGCCCCGAGTACAGGGGGGCGAGATCAGCCCCAGCATTTT
TRBJ1-1,TRBV15,NA,few,CATSRPYRWDMNTEAFF,TGTGCCACCAGCAGACCCTACAGGTGGGACATGAACACTGAAGCTTTCTTT
TRBJ1-2,TRBV19,NA,NA,CASLPLRGGNYGYTF,TGTGCCAGCTTACCACTTCGCGGGGGGAACTATGGCTACACCTTC
TRBJ2-5,TRBV19,NA,NA,CASSPGLFSETQYF,TGTGCCAGTTCCCCGGGACTCTTTAGTGAGACCCAGTACTTC
TRBJ1-2,TRBV5-1,NA,NA,CASSRGEAFNYGYTF,TGCGCCAGCAGCCGAGGCGAGGCTTTCAACTATGGCTACACCTTC
TRBJ2-1,TRBV14,TRBD1,NA,CASSQGFLGQGAGEQFF,TGTGCCAGCAGCCAAGGATTTTTGGGACAGGGGGCTGGCGAGCAGTTCTTC
TRBJ2-1,TRBV7-9,TRBD2,NA,CASSSLYTLSGLREYEQFF,TGTGCCAGCAGCTCACTTTATACCCTATCGGGACTAAGGGAATATGAGCAGTTCTTC
TRBJ1-1,TRBV29-1,NA,NA,CSANVYRANTEAFF,TGCAGCGCTAATGTCTACAGGGCGAACACTGAAGCTTTCTTT
TRBJ1-2,TRBV6-6,NA,once,CASSSGGQLNYGYTF,TGTGCCAGCTCCTCCGGGGGGCAGCTAAACTATGGCTACACCTTC
TRBJ2-5,TRBV6-2/TRBV6-3,NA,NA,CASSSHRVIETQYF,TGTGCCAGCAGTTCTCACAGGGTCATCGAGACCCAGTACTTC
TRBJ2-2,TRBV19,TRBD1,NA,CASLRDRGLSRTGELFF,TGTGCCAGCCTCCGGGACAGGGGGCTGTCCCGCACCGGGGAGCTGTTTTTT
TRBJ2-1,TRBV24-1,TRBD2,NA,CATSDPGLAENNEQFF,TGTGCCACCAGTGATCCCGGACTAGCGGAAAACAATGAGCAGTTCTTC
TRBJ1-6,TRBV5-4,NA,NA,CASSFYFGNSPLHF,TGTGCCAGCAGCTTCTATTTCGGTAATTCACCCCTCCACTTT
TRBJ2-1,TRBV7-9,TRBD2,NA,CASRTDYLSGRYNEQFF,TGTGCCAGCAGGACAGATTACCTTAGCGGGAGGTACAATGAGCAGTTCTTC
TRBJ2-3,TRBV18,NA,NA,CASSPGSTDTQYF,TGTGCCAGCTCCCCGGGGAGCACAGATACGCAGTATTTT
TRBJ1-2,TRBV29-1,TRBD1,NA,CSVKTGQSLIVGYTF,TGCAGCGTAAAAACGGGACAGTCGCTAATCGTCGGCTACACCTTC
TRBJ1-5,TRBV29-1,NA,once,CSVMTGSSNQPQHF,TGCAGCGTCATGACAGGCTCAAGCAATCAGCCCCAGCATTTT
TRBJ2-5,TRBV11-2,NA,NA,CASSLVTSSETQYF,TGTGCCAGCAGCTTAGTTACTAGTTCAGAGACCCAGTACTTC
TRBJ1-5,TRBV19,TRBD1,NA,CASSTLPGQGDVLGPQHF,TGTGCCAGTAGTACCTTACCGGGACAGGGGGATGTGTTGGGGCCCCAGCATTTT
TRBJ2-7,TRBV6-6,TRBD2,NA,CASRLNREDSYEQYF,TGTGCCAGCAGACTGAATCGGGAGGATTCCTACGAGCAGTACTTC
TRBJ2-1,TRBV7-2,TRBD2,NA,CASSPLGLAAYNEQFF,TGTGCCAGCAGCCCGCTGGGACTAGCGGCCTACAATGAGCAGTTCTTC
TRBJ1-5,TRBV12-3/TRBV12-4,NA,NA,CASSLGTGVNF,TGTGCCAGCAGTTTAGGGACTGGTGTGAATTTT
TRBJ2-7,TRBV28,NA,NA,CASSTRRQHYEQYF,TGTGCCAGCAGTACCCGTCGACAGCACTACGAGCAGTACTTC
TRBJ1-5,TRBV12-3/TRBV12-4,NA,NA,CASSPNRNQPQHF,TGTGCCAGCAGCCCAAACAGAAATCAGCCCCAGCATTTT
TRBJ1-5,TRBV19,NA,NA,CASSVSGLNQPQHF,TGTGCCAGTAGTGTCTCAGGGCTCAATCAGCCCCAGCATTTT
TRBJ1-5,TRBV28,NA,NA,CASSLRGGGNQPQHF,TGTGCCAGCAGTTTAAGAGGGGGAGGCAATCAGCCCCAGCATTTT
TRBJ1-6,TRBV9,NA,NA,CASSAGQTYNSPLHF,TGTGCCAGCAGCGCCGGACAGACCTATAATTCACCCCTCCACTTT
TRBJ2-3,TRBV6-2/TRBV6-3,TRBD2,NA,CASSYSDSGGAGDTQYF,TGTGCCAGCAGTTACTCGGATAGCGGGGGGGCCGGAGATACGCAGTATTTT
TRBJ1-5,TRBV28,TRBD1,NA,CASSPRQGNQPQHF,TGTGCCAGCAGTCCCCGACAGGGAAATCAGCCCCAGCATTTT
TRBJ2-1,TRBV6-5,NA,NA,CASSPEVTSYGEQFF,TGTGCCAGCAGTCCCGAGGTCACGTCATACGGTGAGCAGTTCTTC
TRBJ1-6,TRBV19,TRBD1,NA,CASRADRGPNSPLHF,TGTGCCAGTAGGGCTGACAGGGGACCGAATTCACCCCTCCACTTT
TRBJ1-2,TRBV2,NA,NA,CASRGPDRNGYTF,TGTGCCAGCAGGGGCCCCGACAGGAATGGCTACACCTTC
TRBJ2-1,TRBV27,TRBD1,NA,CATTGTGPNNEQFF,TGTGCCACCACCGGGACAGGGCCCAACAATGAGCAGTTCTTC
TRBJ2-7,TRBV7-2,TRBD1,NA,CASRRNRGPWEQYF,TGTGCCAGCAGAAGGAACAGGGGCCCTTGGGAGCAGTACTTC